One sample yielded the 12 T cell receptor beta chains listed below, sequenced in a study of CD8+ T cells in alopecia areata. TCR sequencing used cDNA made by reverse transcription of extracted RNA. TCRdb's copy holds only in-frame clones and misses some; the assay was immunoSEQ multiplex PCR. The data show some 190,000 clones, less than 65% seen once. The treatment was: oral pan-JAK inhibitor, 5-10 mg twice daily. The sample here was CD4+ T cells sorted from blood, taken at week 24, from a patient treated with tofacitinib. These receptors were collected from a human donor with alopecia areata.

CDR3 sequence (DNA): TGCGCCAGCAGCCACCCGCCTCGTGGGGACAGCCAAAACATTCAGTACTTC. It codes for CASSHPPRGDSQNIQYF. The genes are TRBV4-1 and TRBJ2-4, with 7 nucleotides matching TRBD1. Germline CDR1 MGHRA, CDR2 YSYEKL. This CDR3 is built from 17 residues. The V and J ends lost 3 bases and 5 bases, in that order; junction bases with no gene match: 13.

This chain links TRBV4-1 with TRBJ1-2; D is ambiguous. From germline, CDR1 is MGHRA and CDR2 YSYEKL. V lost 8 bases to trimming and J lost 5 bases, with 24 bases between them. The CDR3 has 16 residues. CDR3 bases: TGCGCCAGCCGCAGATCGGGGAGGCTGGAACCTTATGGCTACACCTTC. Encoded protein: CASRRSGRLEPYGYTF.

This clone was picked up a small number of times. J is TRBJ2-7 and V is TRBV30; the D call may be TRBD1 or TRBD2 (5 bases each). V lost 4 bases and J 9 bases, leaving 19 bases between the germline ends. CDR3 size: 13 residues. The germline CDR1 and CDR2 sequences are GTSNPN and SVGIG (reference sequence). The CDR3 here is CAWTLDSPSGQYF. In nucleotides, the CDR3 is TGTGCCTGGACCCTCGACAGTCCGAGCGGGCAGTACTTC.

This chain links TRBV2 with TRBJ1-5; D possibly corresponds to TRBD1 (5 bases). The CDR3 is made up of 16 amino acids. Looked up from germline, CDR1 is SNHLY and CDR2 is FYNNEI. The germline V and J ends were trimmed by 2 bases and 0 bases, with 11 bases remaining between them. DNA for the CDR3: TGTGCCAGCAGTGAATACGGGACCGATAGCAATCAGCCCCAGCATTTT. Translation gives CASSEYGTDSNQPQHF.

This clone was detected only a few times. V is TRBV6-6 and J is TRBJ2-4; perhaps D is TRBD1 or TRBD2 (5 bases each). Between the trimmed V and J ends, which lost 5 bases and 1 base, there was a span of 12 bases. This CDR3 has 15 amino acids. Germline CDR1 and CDR2: MNHNY and SVGAGI (reference sequence). The CDR3 sequence: CASSPRGAAKNIQYF. CDR3 coding DNA: TGTGCCAGCAGTCCAAGAGGGGCGGCCAAAAACATTCAGTACTTC.

The chain has TRBV29-1 and TRBJ1-2, with D unresolved. Trimming cost V 4 bases and J 2 bases, with 8 bases left between them. The CDR3 extends over 12 amino acids. Germline CDR1 and CDR2: SQVTM and ANQGSEA. The CDR3 reads CSVAWENYGYTF. In nucleotides, the CDR3 is TGCAGCGTTGCGTGGGAAAACTATGGCTACACCTTC.

This rearrangement joins TRBV14 to TRBJ2-1; 9 nucleotides line up with TRBD1. Germline V lookup: CDR1 SGHDN, CDR2 FVKESK. The CDR3 extends over 15 amino acids. J lost 8 bases, V lost 2 bases, and 7 bases had no gene match. CDR3: CASSQLGQGSDEQFF. Written as DNA, the CDR3 is TGTGCCAGCAGCCAATTGGGACAGGGATCGGATGAGCAGTTCTTC.

The chain combines TRBV7-8 with TRBJ1-1; no reliable D call. The germline V gene encodes CDR1 SGHVS and CDR2 FQNEAQ. Trimming removed 2 bases from V and 0 bases from J, with 4 bases in between. This CDR3 has 13 amino acids. Here the CDR3 reads CASSLRMNTEAFF. The CDR3 coding sequence is TGTGCCAGCAGCTTAAGGATGAACACTGAAGCTTTCTTT.

This clone was detected only once. This chain uses TRBV25-1 with TRBJ1-6; a weak D match, TRBD1 (5 bases). Germline CDR1 MGHDK, CDR2 SYGVNS. The V and J ends lost 10 bases and 10 bases respectively, with 17 bases between them. CDR3 length: 13 amino acids. CDR3 DNA sequence: TGTGCCACCAAGGACCTGGAGGGGTCACCCCTCCACTTT. This encodes CATKDLEGSPLHF.

This clone was seen a few times. The chain combines TRBV15 with TRBJ1-1; D gene unclear. The CDR3 extends over 11 amino acids. The V and J ends lost 6 bases and 5 bases respectively, with 7 bases between them. Germline CDR1 LNHNV, CDR2 YYDKDF (reference sequence). CDR3 region: CATSPGTEAFF. Written as DNA, the CDR3 is TGTGCCACCAGTCCCGGGACTGAAGCTTTCTTT.

This clone appeared once. The chain has TRBV10-3 and TRBJ2-2; no definite D call. Germline CDR1 is ENHRY and CDR2 is SYGVKD. The CDR3 extends over 15 amino acids. The V gene lost 2 bases and the J gene lost 1 base, with 8 bases spanning the gap. The CDR3 reads CAISESTVNTGELFF. The CDR3 nucleotides are TGTGCCATCAGTGAGAGCACGGTGAACACCGGGGAGCTGTTTTTT.

The CDR3 nucleotides read TGCAGCGTTGAAAAGGGGGCAGGCTCGGGACTGTTTTTT. Amino acid sequence: CSVEKGAGSGLFF. The chain combines TRBV29-1 with TRBJ1-4; 7 positions agree with TRBD1. Losses at the gene ends were 2 bases for V and 13 bases for J; bases not matched to a gene: 10. Germline V CDR1 and CDR2: SQVTM, ANQGSEA. The CDR3 is 13 amino acids.